These 8 T cell receptor beta chains were all obtained from the same sample, sequenced in a study of OX40 agonist ivuxolimab in advanced cancers. Sequenced by immunoSEQ multiplex PCR; TCRdb stores in-frame clones only, minus some. The sample shows some 70,000 clones, 84% of them seen only once. The starting material was CD4+ or CD8+ T cells sorted from blood, obtained in a trial of the OX40 agonist ivuxolimab. The receptors shown here come from an adult with an advanced solid tumor such as melanoma, head and neck, liver or kidney cancer.

V gene TRBV2 combines with J gene TRBJ1-1; D is ambiguous. Per germline, CDR1 SNHLY and CDR2 FYNNEI. V was cut by 3 bases and J by 0 bases, with 8 bases left in between. This CDR3 has 14 residues. CDR3 protein: CASSEGTMNTEAFF. Here the CDR3 DNA reads TGTGCCAGCAGTGAGGGCACCATGAACACTGAAGCTTTCTTT.

This rearrangement joins TRBV9 to TRBJ2-2; TRBD2 agrees at 10 bases. The germline gives CDR1 SGDLS, CDR2 YYNGEE. The CDR3 extends over 15 amino acids. V shed 5 bases and J 6 bases; nucleotides not matched to a gene: 7. The CDR3 DNA reads TGTGCCAGCAGGAGCGGGGGGGCCTCATCCGGGGAGCTGTTTTTT. This translates into CASRSGGASSGELFF. Based on the CDR3 plus reference TRBV9 and TRBJ2-2, the full variable domain is DSGVTQTPKHLITATGQRVTLRCSPRSGDLSVYWYQQSLDQGLQFLIQYYNGEERAKGNILERFSAQQFPDLHSELNLSSLELGDSALYFCASRSGGASSGELFFGEGSRLTVL.

The chain is built from TRBV7-3 and TRBJ1-1; D is possibly TRBD1 (6 bases). V lost 5 bases and J 6 bases, leaving 19 bases between the germline ends. The CDR3 runs to 15 residues. The germline V gene encodes CDR1 SGHTA and CDR2 FQGTGA. CDR3 in amino acids: CASSPETGWGAEAFF. Here the CDR3 DNA reads TGTGCCAGCAGCCCCGAGACAGGCTGGGGCGCTGAAGCTTTCTTT. Filled out from reference TRBV7-3 and TRBJ1-1, the complete variable domain reads GAGVSQTPSNKVTEKGKYVELRCDPISGHTALYWYRQSLGQGPEFLIYFQGTGAADDSGLPNDRFFAVRPEGSVSTLKIQRTERGDSAVYLCASSPETGWGAEAFFGQGTRLTVV.

This chain links TRBV5-3 with TRBJ2-7; 7 bases map to TRBD1. TRBV5-3 is classed as an ORF, of uncertain function. Germline trimming cut 3 bases from V and 2 bases from J; bases unmatched to any gene: 5. CDR3 length: 14 residues. CDR3 region: CARSSYRGPYEQYF. In DNA form, the CDR3 reads TGTGCCAGAAGCTCCTACAGGGGACCCTACGAGCAGTACTTC.

This clone was observed a handful of times. V gene TRBV18 combines with J gene TRBJ2-6, with TRBD2 identical over 9 bases. The CDR3 sequence is 18 residues long. Germline CDR1 KGHSH, CDR2 LQKENI. With 1 base clipped from V and 4 bases from J, the junction kept 8 bases outside the gene matches. CDR3 DNA: TGTGCCAGCTCACCACGTATAGCGGGAGAATCCGGGGCCAACGTCCTGACTTTC. It codes for CASSPRIAGESGANVLTF.

The chain joins TRBV7-3 to TRBJ2-2; perhaps TRBD1 as D (5 bases). The V end lost 2 bases, the J end lost 3 bases, and 10 bases lay between the germline ends. The CDR3 spans 15 residues. Germline values: CDR1 SGHTA, CDR2 FQGTGA. The CDR3 loop is CASSLRFRDTGELFF. As DNA, the CDR3 is TGTGCCAGCAGCTTACGGTTCAGGGACACCGGGGAGCTGTTTTTT.

The V gene is TRBV10-3, the J gene TRBJ2-3; TRBD2 matches 12 bases. Germline V gene data show CDR1 as ENHRY and CDR2 as SYGVKD. Germline trimming cut 4 bases from V and 2 bases from J; bases unmatched to any gene: 7. CDR3 length: 17 residues. CDR3 loop: CAISALTSGGPTDTQYF. CDR3 nucleotide sequence: TGTGCCATCAGTGCCCTGACTAGCGGGGGACCCACAGATACGCAGTATTTT.

A single count supports this clone. The rearrangement joins TRBV7-3 to TRBJ2-7, with 10 bases fitting TRBD2. The CDR3 extends over 13 amino acids. V trimming: 5 bases; J trimming: 5 bases; junction bases outside the gene matches: 3. Germline values: CDR1 SGHTA, CDR2 FQGTGA. As DNA, the CDR3 is TGTGCCAGCAGCCTCACTAGCGGGAACGAGCAGTACTTC. Encoded protein: CASSLTSGNEQYF.